Each of the 5 T cell receptor beta chains below was sequenced from the same sample in a study of T cell responses to AZD1222 COVID-19 vaccine. Sequencing was performed with immunoSEQ multiplex PCR; in TCRdb, only in-frame clones are kept and a portion is missing. The table has 110,000 or so clones, approximately 90% seen once. This specimen was peripheral blood, taken on day 0 of AZD1222 vaccination. The source is an adult in good health.

The chain recombines TRBV28 with TRBJ1-1, with D maybe TRBD1 (5 bases). With 3 bases removed from V and 1 base from J, the gap between germline ends came to 12 bases. The CDR3 runs to 15 residues. Germline V CDR1 and CDR2: MDHEN, SYDVKM. CDR3 protein: CASSLIARANTEAFF. The CDR3 DNA is TGTGCCAGCAGTTTGATTGCCAGGGCGAACACTGAAGCTTTCTTT.

The chain recombines TRBV10-3 with TRBJ2-3, with 7 bases identical to TRBD2. V was clipped by 4 bases and J by 0 bases; unmatched bases: 10. CDR1 ENHRY and CDR2 SYGVKD come from the germline V gene. CDR3 size: 17 residues. The CDR3 region has the DNA TGTGCCATCAGTGGTAAGAGCGGGGCCCCTAGCACAGATACGCAGTATTTT. Translation: CAISGKSGAPSTDTQYF.

This clone came up once. The chain combines TRBV6-2 or TRBV6-3 with TRBJ2-7, with no clear D. Germline CDR1 reads MNHEY; CDR2 reads SVGEGT. V shed 6 bases and J shed 2 bases, with 5 bases lying between them. CDR3 length: 11 residues. For the CDR3, the DNA is TGTGCCAGCAGCTGGGCCTACGAGCAGTACTTC. It encodes CASSWAYEQYF.

The rearrangement links TRBV4-1 to TRBJ1-1; D is perhaps TRBD1 (5 bases). The germline V gene encodes CDR1 MGHRA and CDR2 YSYEKL. V was cut by 0 bases and J by 2 bases, with 13 bases left in between. The CDR3 has 16 residues. In DNA form, the CDR3 reads TGCGCCAGCAGCCAAGATTTGGGGGAGCGAAACACTGAAGCTTTCTTT. This translates into CASSQDLGERNTEAFF.

This clone was picked up one time. This chain joins TRBV3-1 (or the pseudogene TRBV3-2) and TRBJ2-3; 11 nucleotides match TRBD2. Trimming at V came to 4 bases and at J to 6 bases, leaving 6 bases not matched to a gene. The CDR3 has 15 residues. Germline assignment: CDR1 LGHDT and CDR2 YNNKEL (reference sequence). CDR3 in DNA: TGTGCCAGCAGCCTCCTAGCGGGGGGAGGGGATACGCAGTATTTT. Translation: CASSLLAGGGDTQYF.